Given below is one T cell receptor (beta chain) in context. The CDR3 runs to 16 residues. Germline loops: CDR1 LNHDA, CDR2 SQIVND (reference sequence). V lost 6 bases and J lost 7; bases outside the gene matches: 13. This record belongs to a study of human T cells and chemical hapten exposure. Study-level background: The variation in per-sample TCR yields arose mainly from small differences in pooled library volumes.

The library put unique molecular identifiers onto individual cDNA molecules. Original processing methods: With a range of about 23,224 to 700,000, the median per sample was roughly 95,000 TCRs. TCRdb reprocessed the reads via MiXCR and lists one record per CDR3 protein. V and J calls and clone size were set by TCRdb, not the authors. Among 100,000 to 150,000 distinct CDR3 sequences, more than 8.5% were seen once, and the ten largest hold 1.4%. Extraction yielded total RNA from whole blood (unfractionated). The chain uses TRBV19 and TRBJ2-1; TRBD2 aligns across 9 bases. Material: whole blood. The sequence was collected from a human donor in good health. Some clones in this sample may be carry-over from other donors' samples. The DNA for the CDR3 is TGTGCCAGTAGCCAATCGGGACTAGCACCGGGGAATGAGCAGTTCTTC. Amino acid sequence: CASSQSGLAPGNEQFF.